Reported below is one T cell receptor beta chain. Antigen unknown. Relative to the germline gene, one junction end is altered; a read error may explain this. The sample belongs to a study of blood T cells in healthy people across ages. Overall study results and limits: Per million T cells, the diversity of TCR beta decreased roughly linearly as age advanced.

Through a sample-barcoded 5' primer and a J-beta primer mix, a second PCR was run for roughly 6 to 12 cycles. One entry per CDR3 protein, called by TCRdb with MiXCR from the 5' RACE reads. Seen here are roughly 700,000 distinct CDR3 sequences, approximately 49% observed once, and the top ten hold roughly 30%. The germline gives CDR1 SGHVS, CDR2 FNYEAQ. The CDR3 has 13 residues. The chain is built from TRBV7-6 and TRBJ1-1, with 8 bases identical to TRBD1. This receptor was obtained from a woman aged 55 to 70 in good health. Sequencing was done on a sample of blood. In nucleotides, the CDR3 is TGTGCCAGCAGCGTAGCCAGGGGGCTTGAAGCTTTCTTT. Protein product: CASSVARGLEAFF.